Below, 20 T cell receptor beta chains from the same sample are listed, as sequenced in a study of blood T cell repertoires in COVID-19. Profiling relied on immunoSEQ multiplex PCR, and the TCRdb table lists in-frame clones only, not all of them. This table has 120,000 to 150,000 clones, around nine tenths appearing once. The sample consisted of peripheral blood. The source is a woman aged 40 to 50 with acute or convalescent COVID-19.

The V call is TRBV12-3 or TRBV12-4, the J call TRBJ1-2, with a weak D call TRBD1 (6 bases). The V and J ends lost 3 bases and 5 bases respectively, with 10 bases between them. This CDR3 has 13 amino acids. The CDR3: CASSFGRGYGYTF. The CDR3, as DNA: TGTGCCAGCAGTTTCGGCAGGGGATATGGCTACACCTTC.

The chain has TRBV18 and TRBJ1-1; the D gene is possibly TRBD1 (5 bases). Trimming took off 3 bases at V and 0 bases at J, with 8 bases between the two ends. Germline loops: CDR1 KGHSH, CDR2 LQKENI. This CDR3 is 14 amino acids long. CDR3 protein: CASSPTEVNTEAFF. CDR3 nucleotides: TGTGCCAGCTCACCGACAGAGGTGAACACTGAAGCTTTCTTT. The whole variable domain, filled in from reference TRBV18 and TRBJ1-1, reads NAGVMQNPRHLVRRRGQEARLRCSPMKGHSHVYWYRQLPEEGLKFMVYLQKENIIDESGMPKERFSAEFPKEGPSILRIQQVVRGDSAAYFCASSPTEVNTEAFFGQGTRLTVV.

V usage is TRBV15 and J usage is TRBJ1-1; D unclear. With 5 bases removed from V and 1 base from J, the gap between germline ends came to 11 bases. Germline V gene sequence: CDR1 LNHNV, CDR2 YYDKDF (reference sequence). This CDR3 is built from 14 residues. CDR3 in amino acids: CATSHSLRNTEAFF. CDR3 in DNA: TGTGCCACCAGCCATTCCCTAAGGAACACTGAAGCTTTCTTT.

This rearrangement joins TRBV21-1 to TRBJ2-7; the table names TRBD1, a call not compared with the DNA. TRBV21-1 is described as a pseudogene. The CDR3 consists of 15 residues. The CDR3 nucleotides are TGTGCCAATTACCTCAGGGGGCGGCCCTCCTACGAGCAGTACTTC. Translation: CANYLRGRPSYEQYF.

The rearrangement joins TRBV9 to TRBJ1-6, with D tentatively TRBD1 (6 bases). Looked up from germline, CDR1 is SGDLS and CDR2 is YYNGEE. The CDR3 extends over 17 amino acids. V gave up 2 bases and J gave up 2 bases, with 14 bases separating them. CDR3 region: CASSVVAGTPYNSPLHF. The CDR3 bases are TGTGCCAGCAGCGTGGTCGCCGGGACACCCTATAATTCACCCCTCCACTTT.

The gene calls are TRBV6-5 and TRBJ1-2; D call uncertain. Trimming stripped 6 bases from V and 0 bases from J, with 11 bases between. Germline V gives CDR1 MNHEY, CDR2 SVGAGI. CDR3 size: 14 residues. The CDR3 loop reads CASRGQEANYGYTF. The CDR3 nucleotides read TGTGCCAGCAGAGGCCAGGAAGCTAACTATGGCTACACCTTC.

The rearrangement uses TRBV7-8 and TRBJ2-2, with 14 bases lining up with TRBD2. Trimming took 5 bases from V and 6 from J; bases not matched to a gene: 11. CDR1 is SGHVS, CDR2 FQNEAQ, per germline. The CDR3 spans 18 residues. The CDR3 nucleotides read TGTGCCAGCAGCCCGCGGACTAGCGGGGGGTGGTTGGCCGGGGAGCTGTTTTTT. It codes for CASSPRTSGGWLAGELFF.

The chain combines TRBV28 with TRBJ2-7; 12 bases are shared with TRBD2. There are 15 residues in the CDR3. V shed 3 bases and J 2 bases; nucleotides not matched to a gene: 2. Germline V gene lookup returns CDR1 MDHEN and CDR2 SYDVKM. The CDR3 loop is CASSFPSGGAYEQYF. The CDR3 nucleotides read TGTGCCAGCAGTTTCCCTAGCGGGGGGGCCTACGAGCAGTACTTC.

This clone was observed a few times. The J gene is TRBJ1-6, the V gene TRBV28; D ambiguous. The CDR3 consists of 16 residues. Germline loops: CDR1 MDHEN, CDR2 SYDVKM. The V end was cut by 5 bases, the J end by 9 bases, with 20 bases between. CDR3 sequence (DNA): TGTGCCAGCAGTCCACCAGGAGGCGACGAAGGTTCACCCCTCCACTTT. Protein: CASSPPGGDEGSPLHF.

The gene calls are TRBV7-9 and TRBJ1-1; D perhaps matches TRBD1 (5 bases). CDR3 length: 17 amino acids. Germline lookup yields CDR1 SEHNR and CDR2 FQNEAQ (reference sequence). The ends were cut back, 0 bases at V and 4 bases at J, with 18 bases in the middle. Written as DNA, the CDR3 is TGTGCCAGCAGCTTAGCCCCACCCCGGGGGGTCATCACTGAAGCTTTCTTT. Amino acids: CASSLAPPRGVITEAFF.

The rearrangement links TRBV6-4 to TRBJ2-1, with 7 nucleotides matching TRBD1. CDR3 length: 14 residues. The V gene end was trimmed by 1 base and the J gene end by 13 bases; junction bases not matched to a gene: 10. Germline CDR1 and CDR2: MRHNA and SNTAGT. The CDR3 is CASSDLGDRGLQFF. CDR3 bases: TGTGCCAGCAGTGACTTAGGGGACAGAGGTTTACAGTTCTTC.

The chain carries TRBV30 and TRBJ1-3, with TRBD1 matching over 8 bases. Germline assignment: CDR1 GTSNPN and CDR2 SVGIG (reference sequence). The junction had 4 bases not matched to a gene; V was cut back by 2 bases and J by 4 bases. This CDR3 spans 14 amino acids. CDR3 region: CAWSPGTGGNTIYF. CDR3 in DNA: TGTGCCTGGAGTCCCGGGACAGGAGGAAACACCATATATTTT.

The chain carries TRBV10-1 and TRBJ2-3; 16 nucleotides match TRBD2. Germline loops: CDR1 WNHNN, CDR2 SYGVQD (reference sequence). The V segment lost 7 bases and the J segment 4 bases; nucleotides outside the gene matches: 11. The CDR3 has 18 amino acids. The CDR3 loop reads CASNFPGLAGGPPDTQYF. The CDR3 DNA is TGCGCCAGCAACTTTCCGGGACTAGCGGGGGGGCCGCCAGATACGCAGTATTTT.

The chain joins TRBV7-9 to TRBJ1-1; maybe TRBD1 (5 bases). Germline CDR1 is SEHNR and CDR2 is FQNEAQ (reference sequence). The V and J ends lost 1 base and 1 base respectively, with 10 bases between them. This CDR3 contains 15 residues. The CDR3 DNA sequence: TGTGCCAGCAGCTTAGGAAGTCAGGGGAACACTGAAGCTTTCTTT. It encodes CASSLGSQGNTEAFF.

The J gene is TRBJ2-1, the V gene TRBV24-1; D might be TRBD1 (6 bases). The CDR3 extends over 13 amino acids. Trimming shortened V by 6 bases and J by 6 bases, and 11 bases separated the two germline ends. Germline V gives CDR1 KGHDR, CDR2 SFDVKD. CDR3 amino acids: CATSITGSNEQFF. In nucleotides, the CDR3 is TGTGCCACCAGTATAACAGGGTCCAATGAGCAGTTCTTC.

J is TRBJ2-2 and V is TRBV30; 8 nucleotides agree with TRBD1. Trimming removed 3 bases from V and 4 bases from J; junction bases left unmatched: 7. CDR1 GTSNPN and CDR2 SVGIG come from the germline V gene (reference sequence). The CDR3 length is 15 residues. The CDR3 DNA is TGTGCCTGGAGGCACAGGGGGTCGAGCACCGGGGAGCTGTTTTTT. This translates into CAWRHRGSSTGELFF. Full variable domain (rest looked up from reference TRBV30 and TRBJ2-2): SQTIHQWPATLVQPVGSPLSLECTVEGTSNPNLYWYRQAAGRGLQLLFYSVGIGQISSEVPQNLSASRPQDRQFILSSKKLLLSDSGFYLCAWRHRGSSTGELFFGEGSRLTVL.

V and J are TRBV19 and TRBJ1-2; the D gene is possibly TRBD1 (5 bases). Germline CDR1 LNHDA, CDR2 SQIVND (reference sequence). The CDR3 totals 14 residues. V dropped 3 bases and J dropped 4 bases, with 12 bases sitting between them. CDR3 region: CASSMGPVPYGYTF. In nucleotides, the CDR3 is TGTGCCAGTAGTATGGGGCCCGTCCCCTATGGCTACACCTTC. Full variable domain (rest looked up from reference TRBV19 and TRBJ1-2): DGGITQSPKYLFRKEGQNVTLSCEQNLNHDAMYWYRQDPGQGLRLIYYSQIVNDFQKGDIAEGYSVSREKKESFPLTVTSAQKNPTAFYLCASSMGPVPYGYTFGSGTRLTVV.

V gene TRBV14 combines with J gene TRBJ1-6; TRBD1 aligns across 9 bases. This CDR3 contains 15 residues. The V and J ends lost 4 bases and 9 bases, in that order; junction bases with no gene match: 7. Looked up from germline, CDR1 is SGHDN and CDR2 is FVKESK. The CDR3 coding sequence is TGTGCCAGCAGCCTTGGGACAGGGCTATCTTCACCCCTCCACTTT. As protein: CASSLGTGLSSPLHF.

The chain combines TRBV19 with TRBJ1-2; no definite D call. This CDR3 has 14 residues. Trimming left V 3 bases short and J 6 bases short, with 14 bases between. Germline CDR1 is LNHDA and CDR2 is SQIVND (reference sequence). CDR3 region: CASSIPQSINGYTF. DNA of the CDR3: TGTGCCAGTAGTATCCCACAGTCGATCAATGGCTACACCTTC.

The chain combines TRBV9 with TRBJ2-2; the D gene is possibly TRBD1 (5 bases). Germline V gene sequence: CDR1 SGDLS, CDR2 YYNGEE. CDR3 length: 14 residues. Between the trimmed V and J ends, which lost 4 bases and 6 bases, there was a span of 13 bases. CDR3 DNA sequence: TGTGCCAGCAGCCCTCAGGGTAATGCCGGGGAGCTGTTTTTT. Translation gives CASSPQGNAGELFF.